The 8 T cell receptor beta chains given below trace back to one sample, sequenced in a study of cytomegalovirus exposure and HLA in healthy donors. Vbeta (60) and Jbeta (13) primers were used in the PCR. Data came from immunoSEQ multiplex PCR; TCRdb stores just in-frame clones and leaves some out. In the table there are 150,000 to 200,000 clones, 62% of which are singletons. The specimen was PBMCs. These receptors all stem from a man aged 40-55 years in good health and CMV-seronegative.

This chain joins TRBV6-5 and TRBJ1-2; 7 nucleotides align to TRBD1. The CDR3 covers 15 residues. Trimming removed 5 bases from V and 4 bases from J; junction bases left unmatched: 10. CDR1 and CDR2 from the germline V gene are MNHEY and SVGAGI. The CDR3 DNA sequence: TGTGCCAGCAGTCCTCGGGACAGCCTCCTCTATGGCTACACCTTC. It encodes CASSPRDSLLYGYTF.

The CDR3 DNA reads TGTGCCAGCAGCTTGGTGAACAGGGAGAACACTGAAGCTTTCTTT. Residues: CASSLVNRENTEAFF. The rearrangement links TRBV5-6 to TRBJ1-1, with TRBD1 as a possible D gene (6 bases). This CDR3 contains 15 residues. V dropped 0 bases and J dropped 1 base, with 10 bases sitting between them. Germline V gene lookup returns CDR1 SGHDT and CDR2 YYEEEE. The complete variable domain, with remaining parts taken from reference TRBV5-6 and TRBJ1-1, reads DAGVTQSPTHLIKTRGQQVTLRCSPKSGHDTVSWYQQALGQGPQFIFQYYEEEERQRGNFPDRFSGHQFPNYSSELNVNALLLGDSALYLCASSLVNRENTEAFFGQGTRLTVV.

The chain recombines TRBV27 with TRBJ1-1; D perhaps matches TRBD1 (5 bases). CDR3 length equals 13 residues. Germline-derived CDR1 and CDR2 are MNHEY and SMNVEV (reference sequence). The ends were cut back, 3 bases at V and 4 bases at J, with 9 bases in the middle. The CDR3 DNA reads TGTGCCAGCAGTTTGAGGACACTCACTGAAGCTTTCTTT. Its protein product is CASSLRTLTEAFF.

The gene calls are TRBV6-5 and TRBJ1-5; D is ambiguous. Germline V CDR1 and CDR2: MNHEY, SVGAGI. This CDR3 comprises 13 residues. Trimming took 4 bases from V and 6 from J, leaving 10 bases between them. The CDR3 nucleotides are TGTGCCAGCAGTTCCCAGGCTTCTCAGCCCCAGCATTTT. Its protein is CASSSQASQPQHF.

The chain couples TRBV4-1 to TRBJ2-6; the D gene is possibly TRBD1 (6 bases). V was trimmed by 1 base and J by 4 bases, leaving 11 bases between them. The CDR3 runs to 16 residues. Per the germline V gene, CDR1 is MGHRA and CDR2 is YSYEKL. Written as DNA, the CDR3 is TGCGCCAGCAGCCAAGTCAGGGGTTCCGGGGCCAACGTCCTGACTTTC. This gives the protein CASSQVRGSGANVLTF.

The genes are TRBV28 and TRBJ1-1, with 9 bases lining up with TRBD1. The V gene's germline CDR1 is MDHEN and CDR2 SYDVKM. The CDR3 has 18 amino acids. The V and J ends lost 2 bases and 0 bases, in that order; junction bases with no gene match: 10. The CDR3 bases are TGTGCCAGCAGTTTAGTACAGGGGGCGCGGGTCCTGAACACTGAAGCTTTCTTT. Its translation is CASSLVQGARVLNTEAFF. Filled out from reference TRBV28 and TRBJ1-1, the complete variable domain reads DVKVTQSSRYLVKRTGEKVFLECVQDMDHENMFWYRQDPGLGLRLIYFSYDVKMKEKGDIPEGYSVSREKKERFSLILESASTNQTSMYLCASSLVQGARVLNTEAFFGQGTRLTVV.

This sequence joins TRBV11-2 and TRBJ2-7; 9 positions agree with TRBD1. The V segment lost 4 bases and the J segment 4 bases; nucleotides outside the gene matches: 5. Germline V CDR1 and CDR2: SGHAT, FQNNGV. This CDR3 spans 14 amino acids. The CDR3 region is CASSSGTGRYEQYF. CDR3 DNA: TGTGCCAGCAGCTCCGGGACAGGGAGATACGAGCAGTACTTC.

V usage is TRBV4-1 and J usage is TRBJ2-3, with D perhaps TRBD2 (5 bases). Per germline, CDR1 MGHRA and CDR2 YSYEKL. The CDR3 loop spans 15 amino acids. V lost 3 bases to trimming and J lost 4 bases, with 14 bases between them. CDR3 bases: TGCGCCAGCAGCCAGGCGACGGGGTACGCAGATACGCAGTATTTT. Amino acid sequence: CASSQATGYADTQYF.